This record covers a single T cell receptor beta chain. It has no known antigen specificity. Within one base of it there is no much larger clone, and no base qualities were kept. These data come from a study of Ad26.COV2.S vaccination and SARS-CoV-2 variants (dated by TCRdb to about 2021). Study-level background: Vaccine-arm donors came from COV1001, a multicentre, randomized, double-blind, placebo-controlled phase I-IIa trial of Ad26.COV2.S in healthy adults. A total of 32 samples were included in the TCR-sequenced set, comprising roughly 19 Ad26.COV2.S vaccine recipients, 5 placebo recipients and 8 SARS-CoV-2 convalescent individuals. Ad26.COV2.S was given intramuscularly at 5x10^10 or 1x10^11 viral particles, as a single shot or as two shots 56 days apart. TCRbeta repertoire sequencing was used to assess the specificity and breadth of SARS-CoV-2-reactive T cell receptors after Ad26.COV2.S vaccination. Participants in the trial were split at random into five groups of five each, receiving low-dose or high-dose Ad26.COV2.S once or twice, or else placebo on both occasions. Throughout the experiments and outcome assessment, investigators stayed blinded to trial group allocation.

According to the study, the label for this sample's treatment or condition signals: around 19 received Ad26.COV2.S at low or high dose, single or two shots; about 5 received placebo; per-sample allocation not given. For vaccine and placebo recipients, repertoires were sequenced using samples collected on day 63 after the first injection. Cohort 1b enrolled about 25 adults aged 18-55 years at a single site in Boston, USA, between 29 July and 7 August 2020. As a vaccine, Ad26.COV2.S was a replication-incompetent adenovirus type 26 vector that expressed a prefusion-stabilized SARS-CoV-2 spike protein derived from the original Wuhan strain. Points the paper makes about the study in general: Non-spike TCR breadth was comparable between vaccine and placebo recipients, consistent with the vaccine containing only spike. The authors noted that the TCR breadth and depth analyses may have underestimated total T cell responses. Spike-specific TCR breadth was higher in Ad26.COV2.S recipients than in placebo recipients (P = 0.0014). The study was not powered for comparison of responses between vaccine doses or regimens. After vaccination, substantial breadth of spike-specific CD8+ and CD4+ T cell responses was reported.

The germline V gene (reference sequence) supplies CDR1 LGHDT and CDR2 YNNKEL. V lost 2 bases and J lost 4 bases; the stretch between them is 12 bases long. From cysteine to phenylalanine, the CDR3 is 15 amino acids long. Only CDR3 DNA remains: 45 bases, in frame from the first base. TCRbeta CDR3 regions were sequenced with the immunoSEQ Assay. After extraction, genomic DNA underwent amplification by bias-controlled multiplex PCR, followed by high-throughput sequencing. Turning to the authors' computational methods: To quantify the absolute abundance of each unique TCRbeta CDR3 region, sequences were collapsed and filtered. T cell fraction was estimated by normalizing TCRbeta template counts to usable DNA, which was measured by amplifying reference genes present in all nucleated cells. Repertoire TCRs were annotated as SARS-CoV-2-specific when V gene, CDR3 amino acid sequence and J gene were exactly matched to a known reactive TCR set. The reference SARS-CoV-2 TCR set came from MIRA and was filtered for enrichment in COVID-19-positive ImmuneCODE repertoires, removing public or cross-reactive TCRs. Drawing on the MIRA antigens, annotated TCRs were analysed further at the level of specific ORF or position within ORF. Depth was the summed frequency of annotated unique rearrangements, while breadth was defined as annotated unique rearrangements over total unique productive rearrangements. Two-sided Wilcoxon rank-sum tests were applied when comparing TCR breadth between groups. This immuneACCESS table, as held by TCRdb, lists in-frame sequences with V and J called but not all clones. Of the missing ones, under half trace to an unresolved V gene in checked studies; the others have no known cause. V and J calls and clone size are those listed in that table; D and trimming were worked out from the DNA. This sample comprises around 340,000 clones, around 89% of them detected only once. The ten largest clonotypes hold approximately 5% of the sample.

The chain is made from TRBV3-1 (or the pseudogene TRBV3-2) and TRBJ2-4; confidence is insufficient to name the D gene. Material: peripheral blood, obtained in a trial of Ad26.COV2.S vaccine versus placebo. This sequence was found in a person aged 18-65 years who received the Ad26.COV2.S COVID-19 vaccine or a placebo. The CDR3 corresponds to CASSQNTAVKNIQYF. The base sequence is TGTGCCAGCAGCCAAAACACAGCAGTTAAAAACATTCAGTACTTC.